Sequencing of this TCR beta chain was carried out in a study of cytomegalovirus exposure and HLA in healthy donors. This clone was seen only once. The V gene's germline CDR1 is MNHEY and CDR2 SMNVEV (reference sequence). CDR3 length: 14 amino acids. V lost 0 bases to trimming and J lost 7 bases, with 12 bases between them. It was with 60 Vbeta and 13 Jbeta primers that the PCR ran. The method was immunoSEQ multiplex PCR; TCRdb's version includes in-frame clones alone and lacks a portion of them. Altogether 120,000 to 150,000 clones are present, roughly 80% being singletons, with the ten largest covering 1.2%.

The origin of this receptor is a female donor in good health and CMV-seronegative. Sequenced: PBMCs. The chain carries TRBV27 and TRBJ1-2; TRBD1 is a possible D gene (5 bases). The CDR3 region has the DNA TGTGCCAGCAGTTTATCGGGGACCGGGGGTGGCTACACCTTC. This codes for CASSLSGTGGGYTF.